This TCR beta chain was sequenced during a study of CD8+CD57+ T cells in acquired aplastic anemia. Patients chosen for sequencing had CD8+CD57+ cells that had expanded, as shown by flow cytometry. Genomic DNA, serving as template, underwent TCR beta VDJ and CDR3 profiling. One entry per CDR3 protein results from TCRdb running MiXCR on the reads. This repertoire shows approximately 250,000 distinct CDR3 sequences, about 80% found once; its top ten account for approximately 42%. Only one count was recorded for this clonotype. Its target is unknown. Mismatch with germline at one junction end may stem from a read error. Study results and caveats: Between patients and controls, CD8+ Simpson's diversity did not vary significantly.

The sequence was obtained from a human donor with aplastic anemia. Sample: sorted CD4+, CD8+, or CD8+CD57+ T cells (not recorded which) from PBMCs.

The CDR3 protein is CASSMGSGTGKDQLFF. CDR3 coding DNA: TGTGCCAGCAGTATGGGGAGCGGAACCGGTAAGGATCAGCTCTTCTTC. V usage is TRBV19 and J usage is TRBJ2-1; weak D call: TRBD2 (5 bases). Germline lookup yields CDR1 LNHDA and CDR2 SQIVND (reference sequence). The CDR3 runs to 16 residues.